This T cell receptor (beta chain) comes out of a study of T cell responses to AZD1222 COVID-19 vaccine. Study information: Analysis merged second doses at about 4 or about 12 weeks.

The CDR3 runs 14 residues. The J segment lost 5 bases and the V segment lost 1 base, leaving 4 bases of the junction unmatched. The germline V gene encodes CDR1 SGHTA and CDR2 FQGTGA. Here immunoSEQ multiplex PCR was the method, and the copy in TCRdb shows in-frame clones only, minus some. The data show some 100,000 clones, about 88% seen once. Study findings and constraints: The breadth and depth of Spike-specific TCRs increased once two AZD1222 doses had been given. Baseline serology detected seropositivity in only 5 or 6 AZD1222 recipients. Nearly half of unique spike-specific TCRs reportedly avoided B.1.351 and B.1.1.7 mutated regions.

Of note for this clone: What it binds is not known.

The rearrangement uses TRBV7-3 and TRBJ1-1, with TRBD1 identical over 7 bases. The specimen was peripheral blood, collected on day 0 of AZD1222 vaccination. The sequence was obtained from an adult in good health. Here the CDR3 DNA reads TGTGCCAGCAGCTTAAAGGGGGCAGGGACTGAAGCTTTCTTT. The encoded protein is CASSLKGAGTEAFF.